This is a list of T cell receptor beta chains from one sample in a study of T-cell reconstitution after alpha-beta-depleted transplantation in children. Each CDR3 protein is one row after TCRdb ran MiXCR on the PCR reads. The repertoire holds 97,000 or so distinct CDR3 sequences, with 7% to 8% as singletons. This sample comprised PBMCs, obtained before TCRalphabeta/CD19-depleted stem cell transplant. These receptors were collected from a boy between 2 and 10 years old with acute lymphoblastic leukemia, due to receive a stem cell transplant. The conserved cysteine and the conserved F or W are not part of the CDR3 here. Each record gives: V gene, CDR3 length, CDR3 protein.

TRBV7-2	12	ASSPSIPSYEQY
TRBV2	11	ASSAEGRQPQH
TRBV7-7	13	ASSSGRGQGNEQF
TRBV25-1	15	ASRGDRSRSRNSPLH
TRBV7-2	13	ASSPDSGGADIQY
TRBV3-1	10	ASRGAGNTIY
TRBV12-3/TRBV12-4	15	ASSLYKERGYNSPLH
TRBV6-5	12	ASSYRTGSYGYT
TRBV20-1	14	SAPGGGGATNEKLF
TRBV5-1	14	ASSLGLAGGPNEQF
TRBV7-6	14	ASTPTRGANTGELF
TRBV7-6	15	ASSLSPQVALPNVLT
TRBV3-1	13	ASSQIAGGPDEQY
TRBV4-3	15	ASSQEARASGVSTQY
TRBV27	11	ASTEQGGTEAF
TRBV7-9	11	AIMAGRNYGYT
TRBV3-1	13	ASSQDRGKNNEQF
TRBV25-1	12	ASSPYGTNTEAF
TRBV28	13	ASNKAGVGPYEQY
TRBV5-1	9	ASSLTDTQY
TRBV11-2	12	ASSLDSQFHEQY
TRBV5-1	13	ASSNRGLLTDTQY
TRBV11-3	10	ASSFRSETQY
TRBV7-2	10	ASGFLGQPQH
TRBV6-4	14	ASTEDGGSGANVLT
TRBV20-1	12	SAGPGRINTEAF
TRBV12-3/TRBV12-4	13	ASIHDPGSTDTQY
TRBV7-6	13	ASSLEPGRGEKLF
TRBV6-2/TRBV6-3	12	ASKKLPMDYEQY
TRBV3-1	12	ASSQKTSGSPLH